The 15 T cell receptor beta chains reported below all come from one sample, sequenced in a study of human T cells and chemical hapten exposure. TCRdb ran MiXCR on the RACE reads and lists one entry per CDR3 protein. Here the sample spans some 62,000 distinct CDR3 sequences, approximately 10% being singletons. Indicated time point: patch test 3, about 24 weeks after DPC sensitization. Treatment in this sample: therapeutic diphenylcyclopropenone sensitization with weekly scalp DPC. The sample here was whole blood, taken in connection with sensitization to the hapten diphenylcyclopropenone (DPC). The receptors were sampled from a young woman with alopecia areata. Some clones in this sample may be carry-over from other donors' samples.

DNA of the CDR3: TGTGCCAGCAGCCACGGACAGGGCGCAGATACGCAGTATTTT. Translated, it gives CASSHGQGADTQYF. The chain combines TRBV28 with TRBJ2-3; 8 nucleotides align to TRBD1. Germline V CDR1 and CDR2: MDHEN, SYDVKM. J lost 4 bases, V lost 6 bases, and 6 bases had no gene match. The CDR3 is 14 amino acids.

In this sample, this clonotype turned up many times. This chain uses TRBV30 with TRBJ1-1; tentatively, D is TRBD1 (6 bases). CDR3 length: 13 residues. Germline loops: CDR1 GTSNPN, CDR2 SVGIG (reference sequence). Trimming removed 1 base from V and 3 bases from J, with 9 bases in between. The DNA of the CDR3 is TGTGCCTGGAGTGCACAGGGCTACACTGAAGCTTTCTTT. Translating it yields CAWSAQGYTEAFF.

The V gene is TRBV7-2, the J gene TRBJ2-1; 7 nucleotides match TRBD2. The CDR3 is 15 amino acids. The ends lost 0 bases at V and 2 bases at J; junction bases unmatched: 1. CDR1 SGHTA and CDR2 FQGNSA come from the germline V gene. CDR3 protein: CASSLASGTYNEQFF. CDR3 DNA: TGTGCCAGCAGCTTAGCGAGCGGGACCTACAATGAGCAGTTCTTC.

The J gene is TRBJ1-1, the V gene TRBV29-1; possible D gene TRBD1, 6 bases. CDR3 length equals 15 residues. Germline CDR1 and CDR2: SQVTM and ANQGSEA. This chain's CDR3 is CATSWGGRGDTEAFF. CDR3 DNA: TGCGCCACCTCCTGGGGGGGGCGAGGAGACACTGAAGCTTTCTTT.

This clonotype was picked up a small number of times. The CDR3 nucleotides are TGTGCCAGCAGAACTATAGCGGGGGGGGCCTGGTATTTT. It translates to CASRTIAGGAWYF. The chain recombines TRBV6-5 with TRBJ2-3; 11 bases match TRBD2. This CDR3 has 13 residues. Germline V gene sequence: CDR1 MNHEY, CDR2 SVGAGI. The V segment lost 6 bases and the J segment 14 bases; nucleotides outside the gene matches: 10.

This chain uses TRBV6-5 with TRBJ2-7; TRBD2 is a possible D gene (6 bases). The V end lost 6 bases, the J end lost 2 bases, and 17 bases lay between the germline ends. Germline CDR1 is MNHEY and CDR2 is SVGAGI. The CDR3 runs to 15 residues. The CDR3 protein is CASSPQIAVPYEQYF. The CDR3 coding sequence is TGTGCCAGCAGCCCCCAAATAGCGGTCCCCTACGAGCAGTACTTC.

The chain combines TRBV5-6 with TRBJ2-2; no reliable D call. The germline CDR1 and CDR2 sequences are SGHDT and YYEEEE. The V and J ends lost 3 bases and 2 bases respectively, with 11 bases between them. This CDR3 has 15 amino acids. CDR3 sequence: CASSSRTRNTGELFF. CDR3 nucleotide sequence: TGTGCCAGCAGCTCCAGGACGAGAAACACCGGGGAGCTGTTTTTT.

The rearrangement joins TRBV29-1 to TRBJ2-5; perhaps TRBD1 as D (5 bases). Germline V gene lookup returns CDR1 SQVTM and CDR2 ANQGSEA. V dropped 1 base and J dropped 1 base, with 10 bases sitting between them. The CDR3 is made up of 14 amino acids. The CDR3 here is CSVEGGQGQETQYF. The DNA for the CDR3 is TGCAGCGTTGAAGGAGGCCAGGGCCAAGAGACCCAGTACTTC. Using reference TRBV29-1 and TRBJ2-5 for the parts outside the CDR3, the full variable domain is SAVISQKPSRDICQRGTSLTIQCQVDSQVTMMFWYRQQPGQSLTLIATANQGSEATYESGFVIDKFPISRPNLTFSTLTVSNMSPEDSSIYLCSVEGGQGQETQYFGPGTRLLVL.

This clonotype showed up just a few times. CDR3 sequence (DNA): TGTGCCAGCAGTTCGGGACAGATGAACACTGAAGCTTTCTTT. It yields the protein CASSSGQMNTEAFF. This chain connects TRBV28 to TRBJ1-1; 7 bases fit TRBD1. After removal of 4 bases from V and 0 bases from J, the junction contained 2 bases not matched to a gene. The CDR3 covers 14 residues. Germline CDR1 is MDHEN and CDR2 is SYDVKM.

As regards this clonotype: This clone may be a read error of a much larger clone one base away. This chain joins TRBV29-1 and TRBJ2-3; TRBD2 matches at 7 bases. The CDR3 runs to 13 residues. Germline V gives CDR1 SQVTM, CDR2 ANQGSEA. CDR3 sequence (DNA): TGCAGAGCATGGGGGGGACCCACAGATACGCAGTATTTT. Residues: CRAWGGPTDTQYF.

This clonotype was seen only a few times. The chain has TRBV2 and TRBJ1-1, with D uncertain. The CDR3 runs to 15 residues. The germline CDR1 and CDR2 sequences are SNHLY and FYNNEI. With 3 bases removed from V and 0 bases from J, the gap between germline ends came to 11 bases. DNA of the CDR3: TGTGCCAGCAGTGATACGGCGGCTATGAACACTGAAGCTTTCTTT. It codes for CASSDTAAMNTEAFF.

This clonotype was detected many times. The rearrangement links TRBV28 to TRBJ2-5, with D perhaps matching TRBD2 (5 bases). The germline V gene encodes CDR1 MDHEN and CDR2 SYDVKM. The CDR3 spans 17 residues. The V gene lost 3 bases and the J gene lost 4 bases, with 21 bases spanning the gap. In nucleotides, the CDR3 is TGTGCCAGCAGTTTGGCACTAGGACGGAGCCCGCGAGAGACCCAGTACTTC. This sequence encodes CASSLALGRSPRETQYF. The whole variable domain, filled in from reference TRBV28 and TRBJ2-5, reads DVKVTQSSRYLVKRTGEKVFLECVQDMDHENMFWYRQDPGLGLRLIYFSYDVKMKEKGDIPEGYSVSREKKERFSLILESASTNQTSMYLCASSLALGRSPRETQYFGPGTRLLVL.

The chain has TRBV19 and TRBJ2-1; D could derive from TRBD1 or TRBD2 (6 bases each). The ends were cut back, 4 bases at V and 4 bases at J, with 14 bases in the middle. Germline V lookup: CDR1 LNHDA, CDR2 SQIVND (reference sequence). CDR3 length: 15 amino acids. The CDR3 bases are TGTGCCAGTAGTACTCGGGGGCTAGCGTACAATGAGCAGTTCTTC. Translating gives CASSTRGLAYNEQFF. Full variable domain (rest looked up from reference TRBV19 and TRBJ2-1): DGGITQSPKYLFRKEGQNVTLSCEQNLNHDAMYWYRQDPGQGLRLIYYSQIVNDFQKGDIAEGYSVSREKKESFPLTVTSAQKNPTAFYLCASSTRGLAYNEQFFGPGTRLTVL.

CDR3 nucleotides: TGTGCCAGCAGCTCTGGGGGGCCTACCGCGCCCCAGCATTTT. This gives the protein CASSSGGPTAPQHF. The rearrangement joins TRBV3-1 to TRBJ1-5; D might be TRBD1 (6 bases). CDR3 length: 14 amino acids. V lost 5 bases, J lost 9 bases, and 17 bases lay in between. Per the germline V gene, CDR1 is LGHDT and CDR2 is YNNKEL (reference sequence).

This clonotype was seen ten or more times. This chain uses TRBV7-2 with TRBJ2-3; 7 bases map to TRBD1. V lost 1 base and J lost 2; bases outside the gene matches: 3. Germline CDR1 is SGHTA and CDR2 is FQGNSA. The length of the CDR3 is 15 residues. The CDR3 here is CASSLGQGATDTQYF. CDR3 coding DNA: TGTGCCAGCAGCTTAGGACAGGGAGCCACAGATACGCAGTATTTT.